This TCR beta chain was obtained from a study of T cells in Graves' hyperthyroidism and ophthalmopathy. Regarding the study as a whole: Using 13 V-J features, a model discriminated ophthalmopathy from stable hyperthyroidism. Expanded thyroid clonotypes (above 0.001) were mostly also found in blood.

A word on this clonotype: The antigen is undetermined. Since a much larger clone is just one base distant, this may be a read error.

RNA transcripts gave rise to amplified TCR beta CDR3 regions. The HTBI primer set drove a first-round RT-PCR of the TCR CDR3. A single record per CDR3 protein comes from TCRdb applying MiXCR to the multiplex PCR reads. This sample has hundreds of thousands of distinct CDR3 sequences, with roughly 14% found just once. The CDR3 runs 13 residues. The trim removed 2 bases at V and 10 bases at J, leaving 9 bases unmatched. Germline V gives CDR1 GTSNPN, CDR2 SVGIG (reference sequence). Exclusion criteria comprised uncontrolled infection, other autoimmune disease, pregnancy or lactation. The V and J genes are TRBV30 and TRBJ1-1, with 8 bases identical to TRBD1. The TCR originated in a man aged 18 to 29 with Graves' ophthalmopathy. The sample was blood. CDR3 DNA sequence: TGTGCCTGGAGTTTCGGACAGGGAGAGATAGCTTTCTTT. Its translation: CAWSFGQGEIAFF.